The clone carrying this T cell receptor beta chain was recorded only once. No antigen is known for it. Time point described: blood 4 weeks post-SBRT, at nephrectomy. Indicated treatment: 15 Gy SBRT to primary tumor, nephrectomy 4 weeks later. Blood was sampled at baseline, 2 weeks and 4 weeks after SBRT. The tumor was a clear cell renal cell carcinoma. The CDR3 extends over 18 amino acids. The ends were cut back, 1 base at V and 0 bases at J, with 18 bases in the middle. Germline V gene data show CDR1 as SGHDT and CDR2 as YYEEEE. This entry is derived from a study of radiation and T cells in renal cell carcinoma. TCRdb's copy holds only in-frame clones and misses some; the assay was immunoSEQ multiplex PCR. Here the sample spans 120,000 to 150,000 clones, 70% to 90% being singletons. Study-wide points: Pretreatment tumor biopsies were lacking, so baseline clonotypes are unknown.

The sequence came from a woman aged 50 to 60 with renal cell carcinoma. Here the sequenced sample was blood, taken from a patient whose treatment included radiotherapy and nephrectomy. V and J are TRBV5-6 and TRBJ2-3; the D is unclear. The CDR3 here is CASSLWVLRGISTDTQYF. In nucleotides, the CDR3 is TGTGCCAGCAGCTTGTGGGTGCTAAGAGGAATTAGCACAGATACGCAGTATTTT.